The present TCR beta chain was sequenced within a study of regulatory T cells in long-lasting Graves disease (dated by TCRdb to about 2021). As for the study more broadly: Persistent Graves' disease meant more than 5 years of antithyroid drug treatment with TSH receptor autoantibodies that stayed positive. Persistent Graves' disease patients were compared with newly diagnosed Graves' disease patients by peripheral blood TCR sequencing and RNA sequencing. The study was registered as a clinical trial and conducted in China. TCR sequencing covered approximately 13 persistent and 20 newly diagnosed Graves' disease patients, 33 samples in total. Persistent Graves' disease patients in the clinical cohort had taken antithyroid drugs for roughly ten years on average.

In light of the paper, this sample's time point label describes: persistent/refractory GD, antithyroid drugs over 5 years with positive TRAb. RNA was extracted from PBMCs in TRIzol for both TCR sequencing and RNA sequencing. The diagnosis of Graves' disease followed American Thyroid Association guidelines. The patients came from an endocrinology department in Xi'an, China. From each patient, approximately 9.9 milliliters of peripheral blood was collected into an EDTA anticoagulant tube. Ficoll Paque Plus density gradient separation was used to isolate PBMCs, and no further T cell sorting was performed. An Agilent 2100 Bioanalyzer and agarose gel were used to check RNA quality, while a NanoDrop 2000 measured RNA concentration. The CDR3 measures 16 amino acids from cysteine to phenylalanine. The kept DNA is CDR3 alone, 48 bases in frame from the first base. V drops 0 bases and J drops 2 bases, leaving 12 bases in between. Sequences SGHDT (CDR1) and YYEEEE (CDR2) are obtained from the germline V gene.

The library was obtained by multiplex PCR. Sequencing relied on an Illumina HiSeq 4000. TCR beta libraries were built with iRepertoire HTBI primers and Arm-PCR amplification of CDR3 regions. Before sequencing, the PCR products underwent gel purification. As for the authors' bioinformatics: Across samples, about 63 TRBV and roughly 13 TRBJ segments were identified and used for gene usage analysis of CDR3 amino acid clonotypes. Filtered high-quality paired reads were merged into contigs using COPE and FqMerger. BLAST was used to align contigs to IMGT TRBV, TRBD and TRBJ reference genes, with CDR3 defined following IMGT. Any clonotype with a frequency above 0.1% was counted as a highly expanded clone. Repertoire diversity was measured by Shannon entropy, and V-J evenness by the Gini coefficient. A clonotype found in more than one individual was treated as public. The public reads were reanalyzed by TCRdb: fastp trimming at Q25, MiXCR alignment, in-frame beta chains only. CDR3 protein sequences are deduplicated, and each keeps its most common genes and DNA. The V and J calls and clone size come from TCRdb's table, not from the authors' own analysis. Recorded for this sample are approximately 380,000 distinct CDR3 sequences; 20% to 25% of them occurred a single time. About a fifth of the sample is taken by the ten largest.

On this clonotype itself: The specificity of this receptor is unknown. No quality values exist for individual bases; no much larger clone is one base distant.

What the study reported, not specific to this receptor: The small sample size was acknowledged by the authors as a limitation that may reduce accuracy. Peripheral blood alone was examined, since thyroid tissue, which constituted the primary lesion, could not be accessed. Persistent Graves' disease patients showed lower TCR Shannon entropy and fewer highly expanded clones than newly diagnosed patients, suggesting clonal expansion. Sequencing and analysis were restricted to the TCR beta chain. Patients with persistent disease shared more public clonotypes (fewer than 3,000) than newly diagnosed patients did (around 980). TRBV28, TRBJ1-2 and TRBJ2-5 were preferentially used in persistent disease, while TRBV20-1 and TRBJ2-1 were favored in newly diagnosed disease.

This clonotype was sampled from a female donor with Graves disease. This chain is built from TRBV5-6 and TRBJ2-4; TRBD2 might be the D gene, on 6 matching bases. The material was peripheral blood mononuclear cells (PBMCs), obtained when the disease was refractory, from a patient treated with antithyroid drugs. The CDR3 protein: CASSLGLASTKNIQYF. In nucleotides, the sequence is TGTGCCAGCAGCTTGGGGCTAGCGAGTACCAAAAACATTCAGTACTTC.